The clone carrying this T cell receptor beta chain has ten or more counts. As yet, its antigen is unknown. Each cDNA molecule in the library carried unique molecular identifiers. A single record per CDR3 protein comes from TCRdb applying MiXCR to the RACE reads. The sample includes about 340,000 distinct CDR3 sequences, approximately 6.3% of them seen just once. The time point here: patch test 1, 2 weeks after DPC sensitization. The sample's treatment: therapeutic diphenylcyclopropenone sensitization with weekly scalp DPC. Each patch test followed a blood draw. Alopecia patients deemed DPC-suitable, aged 18 to 70, excluding pregnancy. The data belong to a study of human T cells and chemical hapten exposure. Broader study findings: PT1 expanded TCR counts correlated positively with patch test score.

The CDR3 has 15 residues. The V end was cut by 5 bases, the J end by 3 bases, with 16 bases between. Germline loops: CDR1 MDHEN, CDR2 SYDVKM. The sample here was whole blood, taken in connection with sensitization to the hapten diphenylcyclopropenone (DPC). This sequence joins TRBV28 and TRBJ2-5; TRBD1 or TRBD2 may be the D gene (5 bases each). This TCR derives from a woman aged 18-35 years with alopecia areata. Some clones in this sample may be carry-over from other donors' samples. Here the CDR3 DNA reads TGTGCCAGCAGTGCCGCCGGGACGGGAAAAGAGACCCAGTACTTC. Its protein is CASSAAGTGKETQYF.